This T cell receptor beta chain emerged from a study of tumor-infiltrating lymphocytes in primary liver carcinoma (dated by TCRdb to about 2017). Background for the entire study: Of the five patients (three men and two women, aged 30 to 69 years), four had hepatocellular carcinoma and one had combined HCC and intrahepatic cholangiocarcinoma. The study combined TCRbeta repertoire sequencing, expression microarrays and whole-exome sequencing across five regions of each liver tumor, with adjacent normal tissue and blood. The approximately 25 tumor region samples were profiled with Agilent mRNA microarrays so that TCRbeta repertoire diversity could be related to the local molecular phenotype. The tumors of the five patients were staged as T1-T3 N0M0, with maximum diameters ranging from 4.2 to 10 cm. High reproducibility was observed for the technical replicate repertoires, with mean shared-clone rates about 0.89 and correlation coefficients above 0.95. Roughly 3.5 to 8 million productive TCRbeta reads were obtained per sample, and no significant difference in read depth was found between tissue types. A total of approximately 35 specimens from 5 patients, comprising some 25 tumor regions, 5 adjacent noncancerous liver tissues and 5 peripheral blood samples, were covered by TCRbeta repertoire sequencing.

On this clonotype itself: Its antigen is unknown. A single base separates this from a much larger clone, so it may be a read error.

Starting from about 500 ng total RNA, TCRbeta-specific cDNA was produced by reverse transcription with a constant-region primer and ProtoScript II reverse transcriptase. Three nested multiplex PCR rounds, following a slightly modified ARM-PCR procedure, were used to build the TCRbeta libraries. Each of the first two PCR rounds ran for approximately 10 cycles using multiplex TRBV1-TRBV30 forward primers together with a Cbeta reverse primer. Sample barcodes and Illumina adapters were attached in a final 25-cycle PCR using Deep VentR polymerase. Before sequencing, amplicons between 200 and 500 bp were purified from gel using a QIAquick gel extraction kit. An Illumina HiSeq 2500 was used to sequence the TCRbeta amplicons, generating 250-bp paired-end reads. From the authors' description of their analysis: To recover full CDR3 sequences, reads were quality-trimmed using Trimmomatic v0.33 and paired reads were then merged using FLASH v1.2.11. MiGEC v1.2.1b assigned V, D and J germline segments to the rearranged TCRbeta sequences. VDJtools v1.0.0 computed clonotype statistics and Shannon-Wiener diversity indices. Except for diversity analysis, only the 250 most abundant clonotypes of each sample were used in subsequent analyses to reduce sampling bias. TCRdb reran the public reads through fastp at Q25 and MiXCR, keeping productive beta chains. A single entry per CDR3 protein holds the most common genes and DNA from its merged rows. The V and J calls here are based on TCRdb, not the publication. For this sample the table gives tens of thousands of distinct CDR3 sequences, of which 73% were detected only once. The ten largest account for 15% to 20% of the sample.

Total RNA and DNA were co-extracted without cell sorting from roughly 20-30 mg of bulk tissue using the AllPrep DNA/RNA mini kit. Four to six patients with histopathologically diagnosed primary liver carcinoma underwent surgical resection in China between late 2015 and March 2016. Patients had chronic HBV infection and were treatment-naive at sampling. Each tumor was sampled at five spatially separated regions: the tumor centre plus the superior, inferior, left-lateral and right-lateral poles. Histology showed that every tumor sample contained more than 80% viable tumor cells. Fresh tumor and adjacent tissue pieces were bisected, with one half stored in RNAlater at -80 degrees C and the other half sent for histology. Spanning cysteine to phenylalanine, the CDR3 consists of 15 amino acids. The kept DNA is CDR3 alone, 45 bases in frame from the first base. In the germline V gene, CDR1 corresponds to MDHEN and CDR2 to SYDVKM. V and J lose 6 bases and 6 bases, and a span of 20 bases separates them.

The research as a whole found: With just five or six patients in the study, the authors point out that the findings should be validated in a larger study. A significantly larger repertoire fraction was made up by the top 250 clones in tumors than in blood (p = 0.039). Since the samples were bulk and unsorted, there was no way to compare CD4+ and CD8+ T cell repertoires. Only roughly 8-25% of top clones appeared in all five regions of a tumor, which suggests that tumor-infiltrating T cells are spatially heterogeneous. Because sequencing covered only the TCR beta chain and unpaired alpha chains were not captured, true repertoire diversity is likely underestimated. Repertoire overlap was higher between tumor regions (mean roughly 35%) than tumor-adjacent (17%) or tumor-blood (approximately 15%) pairs, consistent with antigen-driven expansion.

Recombination connected TRBV28 to TRBJ1-2; TRBD1 is perhaps the D gene, given 5 matching bases. This receptor was taken from a man aged 35 to 55 with primary liver carcinoma and hepatitis B virus infection. Sequencing input: liver tumor tissue from sampling region 2. This sample's cell subset or site label indicates: tumor region T2, inferior pole. The CDR3 region has the sequence CASRAGIGARDGYTF. DNA sequence: TGTGCCAGCAGGGCCGGGATAGGGGCGCGTGATGGCTACACCTTC.